Presented here are 22 T cell receptor beta chains from one specimen sequenced in a study of multiple sclerosis patients with progressive multifocal leukoencephalopathy. TCRdb's copy holds only in-frame clones and misses some; the assay was immunoSEQ multiplex PCR. The sample lists about 31,000 clones, 87% occurring once. Time point here: time of PML onset. Sequencing used PBMCs, obtained from a patient treated with natalizumab. These receptors all come from a woman between 40 and 55 years old with progressive multifocal leukoencephalopathy.

This chain connects TRBV28 to TRBJ1-2; D remains ambiguous. This CDR3 has 12 amino acids. The germline V gene encodes CDR1 MDHEN and CDR2 SYDVKM. Trimming removed 2 bases at V and 4 bases at J, with 5 bases between. The CDR3 loop reads CASSLNLYGYTF. For the CDR3, the DNA is TGTGCCAGCAGTTTAAACCTCTATGGCTACACCTTC.

The V call is TRBV19, the J call TRBJ2-7, with 7 bases matching TRBD1. V was pared by 3 bases and J by 9 bases, with 8 bases of the junction left unmatched. Germline V gene data show CDR1 as LNHDA and CDR2 as SQIVND (reference sequence). This CDR3 has 13 amino acids. CDR3 in amino acids: CASSMIGQAWQYF. The CDR3 DNA is TGTGCCAGTAGTATGATAGGACAGGCTTGGCAGTACTTC.

This clone was detected a few times. The rearrangement joins TRBV4-1 to TRBJ1-1; 10 nucleotides line up with TRBD1. Germline V gives CDR1 MGHRA, CDR2 YSYEKL. This CDR3 comprises 14 residues. Trimming took 4 bases from V and 4 from J; bases not matched to a gene: 3. The CDR3 DNA follows: TGCGCCAGCAGCCCCGGGACAGGGGCCACTGAAGCTTTCTTT. Its translation is CASSPGTGATEAFF.

The J gene is TRBJ2-7, the V gene TRBV6-5, with D perhaps TRBD2 (5 bases). Trimming pared 0 bases from V and 3 bases from J, leaving 12 bases between. The germline V gene has CDR1 MNHEY and CDR2 SVGAGI. This CDR3 contains 15 residues. CDR3 DNA sequence: TGTGCCAGCAGTTACTCACTAGGCAGACACTACGAGCAGTACTTC. It encodes CASSYSLGRHYEQYF.

The V and J genes are TRBV11-2 and TRBJ2-2; possible D gene TRBD1, 6 bases. Germline V gene data show CDR1 as SGHAT and CDR2 as FQNNGV. CDR3 length: 14 amino acids. V shed 3 bases and J shed 1 base, with 6 bases lying between them. The DNA of the CDR3 is TGTGCCAGCAGCTTGGACAGGAACACCGGGGAGCTGTTTTTT. Protein: CASSLDRNTGELFF. The full variable domain, its missing parts supplied by reference TRBV11-2 and TRBJ2-2, is EAGVAQSPRYKIIEKRQSVAFWCNPISGHATLYWYQQILGQGPKLLIQFQNNGVVDDSQLPKDRFSAERLKGVDSTLKIQPAKLEDSAVYLCASSLDRNTGELFFGEGSRLTVL.

The chain is built from TRBV6-5 and TRBJ2-3; 8 bases are shared with TRBD2. The CDR3 sequence is 15 residues long. Germline V gene data show CDR1 as MNHEY and CDR2 as SVGAGI. V shed 4 bases, J shed 1 base, and the junction held 4 bases outside the gene matches. CDR3 region: CASSSAGGGTDTQYF. The CDR3 DNA sequence: TGTGCCAGCAGTTCTGCGGGAGGTGGCACAGATACGCAGTATTTT.

This rearrangement joins TRBV6-5 to TRBJ1-5; 7 positions agree with TRBD1. Germline values: CDR1 MNHEY, CDR2 SVGAGI. The junction had 4 bases not matched to a gene; V was cut back by 6 bases and J by 2 bases. The CDR3 totals 14 residues. The CDR3 nucleotides read TGTGCCAGCAGCTTAGGACAGGGCAATCAGCCCCAGCATTTT. This encodes CASSLGQGNQPQHF.

CDR3 nucleotides: TGTGCCAGCAGTTTAGGGCCTCTCCTTGAAGCTTTCTTT. Translating gives CASSLGPLLEAFF. This chain uses TRBV28 with TRBJ1-1, with unresolved D. Trimming shortened V by 2 bases and J by 7 bases, and 11 bases separated the two germline ends. The V gene's germline CDR1 is MDHEN and CDR2 SYDVKM. The CDR3 covers 13 residues.

The rearrangement links TRBV7-8 to TRBJ2-5; 12 bases are shared with TRBD2. With V trimmed by 5 bases and J by 1 base, 8 bases remained unmatched. The CDR3 extends over 17 amino acids. Per the germline V gene, CDR1 is SGHVS and CDR2 is FQNEAQ. CDR3 region: CASSLTGTSGSQETQYF. In nucleotides, the CDR3 is TGTGCCAGCAGCCTCACAGGGACTAGCGGGTCCCAAGAGACCCAGTACTTC.

The CDR3 DNA reads as TGTGCCAGTAGTATAAAGGCGTCGGGAGAAAAACTGTTTTTT. This codes for CASSIKASGEKLFF. The chain couples TRBV19 to TRBJ1-4; D unclear. The germline V gene has CDR1 LNHDA and CDR2 SQIVND (reference sequence). This CDR3 comprises 14 residues. V lost 2 bases and J lost 8, with 12 bases in between.

The chain uses TRBV6-5 and TRBJ2-5; TRBD1 aligns across 8 bases. This CDR3 region has 13 residues. Trimming removed 7 bases from V and 3 bases from J; junction bases left unmatched: 4. From germline, CDR1 is MNHEY and CDR2 SVGAGI. The CDR3 sequence is CASTGQDEETQYF. The CDR3 region has the DNA TGTGCCAGCACGGGACAGGACGAAGAGACCCAGTACTTC.

V gene TRBV28 combines with J gene TRBJ2-2, with a possible D match to TRBD1 (5 bases). Germline assignment: CDR1 MDHEN and CDR2 SYDVKM. Trimming took 5 bases from V and 4 from J, leaving 11 bases between them. The length of the CDR3 is 14 residues. CDR3 coding DNA: TGTGCCAGCAGTCCAGGGTATATCACCGGGGAGCTGTTTTTT. Its protein is CASSPGYITGELFF. Together with reference TRBV28 and TRBJ2-2, the CDR3 gives the full variable domain: DVKVTQSSRYLVKRTGEKVFLECVQDMDHENMFWYRQDPGLGLRLIYFSYDVKMKEKGDIPEGYSVSREKKERFSLILESASTNQTSMYLCASSPGYITGELFFGEGSRLTVL.

CDR3 DNA sequence: TGCGCCAGCAGCTCCGACGGGGACACCGGGGAGCTGTTTTTT. This codes for CASSSDGDTGELFF. This rearrangement joins TRBV5-1 to TRBJ2-2, with D possibly being TRBD2 (5 bases). With 3 bases removed from V and 3 bases from J, the gap between germline ends came to 9 bases. Germline CDR1 and CDR2: SGHRS and YFSETQ. The CDR3 runs to 14 residues. The complete variable domain, with remaining parts taken from reference TRBV5-1 and TRBJ2-2, reads KAGVTQTPRYLIKTRGQQVTLSCSPISGHRSVSWYQQTPGQGLQFLFEYFSETQRNKGNFPGRFSGRQFSNSRSEMNVSTLELGDSALYLCASSSDGDTGELFFGEGSRLTVL.

A single count supports this clone. This CDR3 reads CAWSRAGLYGYTF. The CDR3, as DNA: TGTGCCTGGAGTAGGGCAGGTCTCTATGGCTACACCTTC. This chain joins TRBV30 and TRBJ1-2; D gene unclear. V gave up 2 bases and J gave up 4 bases, with 11 bases separating them. This CDR3 is 13 amino acids long. The germline V gene encodes CDR1 GTSNPN and CDR2 SVGIG (reference sequence).

The chain recombines TRBV4-2 with TRBJ2-3; D remains ambiguous. Germline V CDR1 and CDR2: LGHNA, YNFKEQ. V lost 4 bases and J 4 bases, leaving 6 bases between the germline ends. This CDR3 is 12 amino acids long. CDR3 sequence reads: CASSPEADTQYF. CDR3 DNA: TGTGCCAGCAGCCCCGAGGCAGATACGCAGTATTTT.

The chain combines TRBV6-1 with TRBJ1-1; 9 positions match TRBD1. The CDR3 spans 15 residues. The trim removed 6 bases at V and 1 base at J, leaving 6 bases unmatched. Germline CDR1 is MNHNS and CDR2 is SASEGT. In DNA, the CDR3 is TGTGCCAGCAGCAGCGGACAGGGGAGGAACACTGAAGCTTTCTTT. It translates to CASSSGQGRNTEAFF.

This clone has just a few counts. The V and J genes are TRBV21-1 and TRBJ1-1; the DNA was not compared with TRBD1, the D call given in the table. TRBV21-1 is assigned pseudogene status. The CDR3 extends over 15 amino acids. The CDR3 sequence is CASSKFRDRLTEAFF. The CDR3 DNA is TGTGCCAGCAGCAAGTTCCGGGACAGGCTCACTGAAGCTTTCTTT.

The chain links TRBV18 to TRBJ2-1; D uncertain. Trimming left V 0 bases short and J 2 bases short, with 11 bases between. CDR1 is KGHSH and CDR2 is LQKENI in the germline V gene. CDR3 length equals 16 residues. The CDR3 region has the DNA TGTGCCAGCTCACCACCCATCCATGGGACCTACAATGAGCAGTTCTTC. Protein: CASSPPIHGTYNEQFF.

This clone was seen only once. The rearrangement joins TRBV5-5 to TRBJ1-2; D unclear. V shed 0 bases and J shed 0 bases, with 12 bases lying between them. The CDR3 contains 16 residues. Germline V CDR1 and CDR2: SGHKS, YYEKEE (reference sequence). The CDR3 loop reads CASSLEWRNANYGYTF. CDR3 bases: TGTGCCAGCAGCTTGGAGTGGAGAAACGCTAACTATGGCTACACCTTC.

The V gene is TRBV29-1, the J gene TRBJ2-1; D is ambiguous. CDR1 is SQVTM, CDR2 ANQGSEA, per germline. Between the trimmed V and J ends, which lost 3 bases and 3 bases, there was a span of 9 bases. This CDR3 spans 13 amino acids. CDR3 in amino acids: CSVDGGRYNEQFF. CDR3 nucleotide sequence: TGCAGCGTTGACGGTGGCCGCTACAATGAGCAGTTCTTC.

The chain has TRBV10-1 and TRBJ2-7; TRBD2 is a possible D gene (5 bases). Trimming shortened V by 2 bases and J by 4 bases, and 18 bases separated the two germline ends. The CDR3 length is 16 residues. CDR1 WNHNN and CDR2 SYGVQD come from the germline V gene (reference sequence). In DNA, the CDR3 is TGCGCCAGCAGTGAGGCGGACTTTATTAGATCGTACGAGCAGTACTTC. It specifies CASSEADFIRSYEQYF.

The chain links TRBV7-9 to TRBJ2-5; 11 bases match TRBD2. The CDR3 length is 17 residues. Per the germline V gene, CDR1 is SEHNR and CDR2 is FQNEAQ (reference sequence). V was pared by 3 bases and J by 3 bases, with 9 bases of the junction left unmatched. CDR3 coding DNA: TGTGCCAGCAGCTTGATACTAGCGGGAGAGATAAAAGAGACCCAGTACTTC. This codes for CASSLILAGEIKETQYF.